Below are 24 T cell receptor beta chains sequenced from a single sample in a study of T-cell reconstitution after alpha-beta-depleted transplantation in children. During its preparation, the TCRbeta library received unique molecular identifiers. Each CDR3 protein is one row after TCRdb ran MiXCR on the PCR reads. In the table there are some 240,000 distinct CDR3 sequences, 12% of which are singletons. The sequences come from PBMCs from the stem cell graft donor, collected from the stem cell graft. The receptors originated from a human donor who donated a stem cell graft to a child with acute lymphoblastic leukemia.

This clonotype was detected many times. The rearrangement uses TRBV12-3 or TRBV12-4 and TRBJ2-7; 8 bases match TRBD1. The CDR3 runs 14 residues. V lost 5 bases, J lost 2 bases, and 5 bases stayed unmatched. CDR3 DNA sequence: TGTGCCAGCAGTAGGACAGGGACGACCTACGAGCAGTACTTC. It codes for CASSRTGTTYEQYF.

There are many counts of this clonotype. The chain uses TRBV7-9 and TRBJ2-7; D unresolved. With 3 bases removed from V and 2 bases from J, the gap between germline ends came to 11 bases. This CDR3 has 14 residues. Germline values: CDR1 SEHNR, CDR2 FQNEAQ (reference sequence). The CDR3 DNA follows: TGTGCCAGCAGCTTTTCTCGATCAACCTACGAGCAGTACTTC. Translating gives CASSFSRSTYEQYF.

This clonotype has a count of ten or more. The rearrangement joins TRBV28 to TRBJ2-5, with 8 bases that match TRBD2. The CDR3 covers 16 residues. Unmatched junction bases numbered 14, after V lost 6 bases and J lost 5 bases. The germline V gene encodes CDR1 MDHEN and CDR2 SYDVKM. CDR3 residues: CASSRAGSSGTETQYF. In nucleotides, the CDR3 is TGTGCCAGCAGCCGCGCCGGGAGTAGCGGGACCGAGACCCAGTACTTC. Filled out from reference TRBV28 and TRBJ2-5, the complete variable domain reads DVKVTQSSRYLVKRTGEKVFLECVQDMDHENMFWYRQDPGLGLRLIYFSYDVKMKEKGDIPEGYSVSREKKERFSLILESASTNQTSMYLCASSRAGSSGTETQYFGPGTRLLVL.

Note on this clonotype: A much larger clone is a single base away; this may be a read error. The chain is built from TRBV7-2 and TRBJ1-4, with 7 bases fitting TRBD1. Losses at the gene ends were 6 bases for V and 8 bases for J; bases not matched to a gene: 15. Germline assignment: CDR1 SGHTA and CDR2 FQGNSA. CDR3 length: 16 amino acids. DNA of the CDR3: TGTGCCAGCAGTAGACAGGGCGGCAGGGGCGGAGAAAAACTGTTTTTT. Translated: CASSRQGGRGGEKLFF.

Many counts were recorded for this clonotype. The chain carries TRBV7-9 and TRBJ2-5; D possibly uses TRBD1 or TRBD2 (5 bases each). CDR1 and CDR2 (germline): SEHNR, FQNEAQ (reference sequence). This CDR3 has 15 amino acids. Trimming cost V 0 bases and J 5 bases, with 13 bases left between them. DNA for the CDR3: TGTGCCAGCAGCTTAGCGACACTCGAGGGGGAGACCCAGTACTTC. Protein sequence: CASSLATLEGETQYF.

This clonotype was seen many times. This sequence joins TRBV5-1 and TRBJ2-1; D call uncertain. Germline V gene data show CDR1 as SGHRS and CDR2 as YFSETQ. This CDR3 contains 14 residues. The ends were cut back, 2 bases at V and 3 bases at J, with 9 bases in the middle. DNA of the CDR3: TGCGCCAGCAGCTTCGGCAGTAACTACAATGAGCAGTTCTTC. Translating it yields CASSFGSNYNEQFF.

This chain links TRBV30 with TRBJ1-5; a weak D match, TRBD1 (5 bases). CDR1 and CDR2 from the germline V gene are GTSNPN and SVGIG (reference sequence). The CDR3 loop spans 19 amino acids. V was cut by 2 bases and J by 0 bases, with 23 bases left in between. The CDR3 DNA follows: TGTGCCTGGAGTCCCTCCCTAGGGGTCCGTTCCCTTAGCAATCAGCCCCAGCATTTT. Its translation: CAWSPSLGVRSLSNQPQHF. Complete variable domain (other parts from reference TRBV30 and TRBJ1-5): SQTIHQWPATLVQPVGSPLSLECTVEGTSNPNLYWYRQAAGRGLQLLFYSVGIGQISSEVPQNLSASRPQDRQFILSSKKLLLSDSGFYLCAWSPSLGVRSLSNQPQHFGDGTRLSIL.

A remark on this clonotype: The junction and the germline gene differ at one end; a read error may be behind it. V usage is TRBV4-2 and J usage is TRBJ2-4, with TRBD1 identical over 7 bases. The germline gives CDR1 LGHNA, CDR2 YNFKEQ. This CDR3 region has 17 residues. Here the CDR3 DNA reads TGTGCCAGCAGCCAAGGGAACAGGGGTTTAGCCAAAAACAGTCAGTACTTC. Translation: CASSQGNRGLAKNSQYF.

In this sample, this clonotype turned up many times. J is TRBJ2-7 and V is TRBV5-1, with TRBD1 matching over 7 bases. The CDR3 covers 15 residues. V lost 0 bases to trimming and J lost 5 bases; unmatched junction nucleotides: 8. Germline V gene lookup returns CDR1 SGHRS and CDR2 YFSETQ. CDR3 sequence reads: CASSLAEQGRNEQYF. CDR3 coding DNA: TGCGCCAGCAGCTTGGCCGAACAGGGGAGAAACGAGCAGTACTTC.

This clonotype has a count of ten or more. V is TRBV7-2 and J is TRBJ2-7; D is undetermined. Trimming took off 2 bases at V and 3 bases at J, with 8 bases between the two ends. The CDR3 totals 13 residues. The V gene's germline CDR1 is SGHTA and CDR2 FQGNSA. CDR3 DNA: TGTGCCAGCAGCTTAAACGTATACTACGAGCAGTACTTC. Encoded protein: CASSLNVYYEQYF.

This clonotype was counted at least ten times. The rearrangement uses TRBV27 and TRBJ1-6; TRBD1 matches 9 bases. The CDR3 sequence is 15 residues long. The ends lost 5 bases at V and 8 bases at J; junction bases unmatched: 7. Germline V lookup: CDR1 MNHEY, CDR2 SMNVEV (reference sequence). CDR3 sequence reads: CASSRPGQGYSPLHF. The CDR3 DNA reads TGTGCCAGCAGTCGGCCGGGACAGGGTTATTCACCCCTCCACTTT.

This clonotype was seen ten or more times. The chain couples TRBV20-1 to TRBJ2-3, with 9 bases lining up with TRBD2. Germline assignment: CDR1 DFQATT and CDR2 SNEGSKA (reference sequence). The CDR3 loop spans 15 amino acids. Trimming removed 6 bases from V and 2 bases from J; junction bases left unmatched: 9. CDR3 protein: CSAKRLAGITDTQYF. As DNA, the CDR3 is TGCAGTGCAAAGCGCCTAGCGGGGATCACAGATACGCAGTATTTT.

About this clonotype itself: A much larger clone sits a single nucleotide away, making a read error possible. The CDR3 region has the DNA TGCAGCGCTGAAGAGCGAGGGGTTGGGGCCGGGGAGCTGTTTTTT. This gives the protein CSAEERGVGAGELFF. The chain joins TRBV29-1 to TRBJ2-2; D is tentatively TRBD1 or TRBD2 (5 bases each). Germline CDR1 reads SQVTM; CDR2 reads ANQGSEA. The length of the CDR3 is 15 residues.

This clonotype has at least ten counts. The rearrangement links TRBV10-3 to TRBJ2-5; D possibly matches TRBD1 or TRBD2 (5 bases each). The germline CDR1 and CDR2 sequences are ENHRY and SYGVKD. Trimming left V 6 bases short and J 2 bases short, with 10 bases between. This CDR3 contains 13 residues. CDR3 region: CAISGDRQETQYF. The CDR3, as DNA: TGTGCCATCAGCGGGGACCGTCAAGAGACCCAGTACTTC.

This clonotype was recorded many times. The chain links TRBV6-2 or TRBV6-3 to TRBJ2-1; 9 positions match TRBD2. CDR1 is MNHEY, CDR2 SVGEGT, per germline. CDR3 length: 14 amino acids. Germline trimming cut 4 bases from V and 6 bases from J; bases unmatched to any gene: 4. The CDR3 sequence: CASSSSGAFNEQFF. CDR3 sequence (DNA): TGTGCCAGCAGTTCTAGCGGGGCCTTCAATGAGCAGTTCTTC.

This clonotype was counted at least ten times. V gene TRBV5-1 combines with J gene TRBJ2-2; D not certain. The germline V and J ends were trimmed by 4 bases and 2 bases, with 9 bases remaining between them. CDR1 is SGHRS and CDR2 is YFSETQ in the germline V gene. CDR3 length equals 14 residues. CDR3 amino acids: CASSHGSNTGELFF. The CDR3 nucleotides read TGCGCCAGCAGCCACGGGTCTAACACCGGGGAGCTGTTTTTT.

This clonotype has ten or more counts. The chain recombines TRBV7-2 with TRBJ2-5; TRBD1 agrees at 9 bases. The CDR3 is made up of 14 amino acids. Germline values: CDR1 SGHTA, CDR2 FQGNSA. The V gene end was trimmed by 7 bases and the J gene end by 5 bases; junction bases not matched to a gene: 8. CDR3 amino acids: CASTNRGRRETQYF. CDR3 DNA: TGTGCCAGCACAAACAGGGGGCGCAGGGAGACCCAGTACTTC.

This clonotype was recorded at least ten times. J is TRBJ1-1 and V is TRBV4-2, with a possible D match to TRBD1 (6 bases). This CDR3 has 15 residues. Germline V gives CDR1 LGHNA, CDR2 YNFKEQ. Trimming pared 2 bases from V and 4 bases from J, leaving 14 bases between. For the CDR3, the DNA is TGTGCCAGCAGCCAATTACAGGGTTCGGGCACTGAAGCTTTCTTT. Protein sequence: CASSQLQGSGTEAFF.

This clonotype was picked up many times. The junction and the germline gene differ at one end; a read error may be behind it. The chain links TRBV5-1 to TRBJ2-1; a weak D match, TRBD2 (5 bases). The length of the CDR3 is 15 residues. Per the germline V gene, CDR1 is SGHRS and CDR2 is YFSETQ. CDR3: CASSLGGSSYNEQFF. The CDR3 DNA sequence: TGTGCCAGCAGCTTAGGAGGCAGCTCCTACAATGAGCAGTTCTTC.

The sample holds many counts of this clonotype. The chain links TRBV12-3 or TRBV12-4 to TRBJ1-1, with D perhaps matching TRBD1 (5 bases). This CDR3 contains 11 residues. The V gene lost 5 bases and the J gene lost 10 bases, with 11 bases spanning the gap. CDR3 sequence reads: CASSQVGGAFF. DNA of the CDR3: TGTGCCAGCAGTCAGGTGGGGGGAGCTTTCTTT.

The gene calls are TRBV28 and TRBJ2-7; TRBD1 matches at 8 bases. CDR1 and CDR2 from the germline V gene are MDHEN and SYDVKM. After removal of 3 bases from V and 9 bases from J, the junction contained 7 bases not matched to a gene. This CDR3 spans 13 amino acids. The chain's CDR3 is CASSLGRGRGQYF. CDR3 nucleotide sequence: TGTGCCAGCAGTTTGGGCAGGGGGCGCGGGCAGTACTTC.

This clonotype was seen once. This chain connects TRBV30 to TRBJ2-7; possible D gene TRBD2, 6 bases. CDR1 GTSNPN and CDR2 SVGIG come from the germline V gene (reference sequence). The CDR3 runs 15 residues. The V end was cut by 4 bases, the J end by 7 bases, with 23 bases between. The DNA of the CDR3 is TGTGCCTGGACATTAGGCGGACCGGGGGTAGGAGAGCAGTACTTC. It specifies CAWTLGGPGVGEQYF.

This clonotype was seen at least ten times. This rearrangement joins TRBV15 to TRBJ1-4; D unclear. CDR3 size: 15 residues. The germline gives CDR1 LNHNV, CDR2 YYDKDF (reference sequence). The V end lost 3 bases, the J end lost 4 bases, and 12 bases lay between the germline ends. The CDR3 bases are TGTGCCACCAGCAGTGCCCGGACCCTTAATGAAAAACTGTTTTTT. Protein sequence: CATSSARTLNEKLFF.

Concerning this clonotype itself: A much larger clone lies one base from this, so it may be a read error. V usage is TRBV5-6 and J usage is TRBJ1-4; D is ambiguous. The CDR3 sequence is 13 residues long. Germline CDR1 and CDR2: SGHDT and YYEEEE. V was clipped by 0 bases and J by 8 bases, with 8 bases between them. The CDR3 DNA sequence: TGTGCCAGCAGCTTGGGAGGGTGCGAAAAACTGTTTTTT. Encoded protein: CASSLGGCEKLFF.